This entry lists 5 T cell receptor beta chains sequenced from one sample in a study of T-cell reconstitution after alpha-beta-depleted transplantation in children. The TCRbeta library was prepared with unique molecular identifiers. TCRdb itself ran the PCR reads through MiXCR, one entry per CDR3 protein. In the table there are about 540,000 distinct CDR3 sequences, 25% to 30% of which are singletons. Sequenced here: PBMCs, sampled before TCRalphabeta/CD19-depleted stem cell transplant. Source of these receptors: a boy under three years old with Wiskott-Aldrich syndrome, due to receive a stem cell transplant.

This clonotype occurred a few times. The genes are TRBV20-1 and TRBJ1-3; weak D call: TRBD1 (6 bases). Between the trimmed V and J ends, which lost 5 bases and 1 base, there was a span of 15 bases. Looked up from germline, CDR1 is DFQATT and CDR2 is SNEGSKA (reference sequence). The CDR3 covers 15 residues. CDR3 sequence reads: CSAPNRETSGNTIYF. The CDR3 DNA follows: TGCAGTGCTCCGAACAGGGAGACGTCTGGAAACACCATATATTTT.

This clonotype came up a few times. The chain combines TRBV5-8 with TRBJ2-7, with TRBD1 identical over 8 bases. The ends lost 4 bases at V and 0 bases at J; junction bases unmatched: 9. The CDR3 is 16 residues long. CDR1 and CDR2 (germline): SGHTS, YDEGEE. The CDR3 loop reads CASSGPGQAISYEQYF. The CDR3 DNA reads TGTGCCAGCAGCGGTCCGGGACAGGCGATCTCCTACGAGCAGTACTTC.

This rearrangement joins TRBV7-9 to TRBJ2-7, with TRBD1 matching over 8 bases. The CDR3 totals 15 residues. J was trimmed by 3 bases and V by 7 bases; bases with no gene match: 11. In germline, CDR1 is SEHNR, CDR2 FQNEAQ (reference sequence). The CDR3 DNA reads TGTGCCAGCACCTCTCAGGGGGCGAAACGCTACGAGCAGTACTTC. This gives the protein CASTSQGAKRYEQYF.

This clonotype was counted only a few times. This chain connects TRBV10-3 to TRBJ2-7, with 8 positions matching TRBD1. Germline V gene lookup returns CDR1 ENHRY and CDR2 SYGVKD. The junction had 3 bases not matched to a gene; V was cut back by 5 bases and J by 3 bases. CDR3 length equals 13 residues. The CDR3 DNA is TGTGCCATCAGTAAGACAGGGGACTACGAGCAGTACTTC. Translation gives CAISKTGDYEQYF.

This clonotype was detected a few times. The chain uses TRBV10-3 and TRBJ2-3; D is possibly TRBD2 (6 bases). Trimming took 10 bases from V and 3 from J, leaving 17 bases between them. Germline V lookup: CDR1 ENHRY, CDR2 SYGVKD. CDR3 length equals 14 residues. CDR3 nucleotides: TGTGCCACCGCCTTTGGGGGGTCGACAGATACGCAGTATTTT. This translates into CATAFGGSTDTQYF.